This record concerns one T cell receptor beta chain sequence. Its antigen is as yet unknown. The table came from immunoSEQ multiplex PCR; TCRdb's copy has only in-frame clones and leaves some out. Here the sample spans roughly 140,000 clones, about 93% being singletons. Second doses that came at about 4 or about 12 weeks were put together. The source of the sample is a study of T cell responses to AZD1222 COVID-19 vaccine. Regarding the study as a whole: Possibly, clonal diversity was underestimated; donors were largely white British and included more females. With dominance at 160-218 and 743-854, vaccine-associated CD4 TCRs spanned spike. A reported finding is that nearly half of spike-specific TCRs target unmutated variant regions.

Trimming left V 5 bases short and J 1 base short, with 15 bases between. CDR1 MNHEY and CDR2 SMNVEV come from the germline V gene (reference sequence). This CDR3 comprises 16 residues. V is TRBV27 and J is TRBJ1-5, with D possibly TRBD1 on 5 matching bases. This specimen consisted of peripheral blood, obtained 28 days after the second AZD1222 dose. This receptor was taken from an adult who received the AZD1222 COVID-19 vaccine. The CDR3 coding sequence is TGTGCCAGCAGTCCAAGCGGGGGAGAGAGCAATCAGCCCCAGCATTTT. It codes for CASSPSGGESNQPQHF.